These 11 T cell receptor beta chains originate from one sample sequenced in a study of cytomegalovirus exposure and HLA in healthy donors. Researchers ran the PCR with 60 Vbeta and 13 Jbeta primers. TCRdb keeps only in-frame clones here, not all; method: immunoSEQ multiplex PCR. The sample has 130,000 or so clones; roughly four fifths are singletons. The sequenced sample was PBMCs. The receptors were sampled from a man aged 18 to 30 in good health and CMV-seronegative.

V usage is TRBV27 and J usage is TRBJ2-5; D unresolved. Between the trimmed V and J ends, which lost 2 bases and 0 bases, there was a span of 4 bases. Germline CDR1 reads MNHEY; CDR2 reads SMNVEV (reference sequence). CDR3 length: 13 residues. CDR3 in amino acids: CASSLLYQETQYF. DNA for the CDR3: TGTGCCAGCAGTTTACTCTACCAAGAGACCCAGTACTTC.

Only a few counts were recorded for this clone. The V and J genes are TRBV4-2 and TRBJ2-1; TRBD1 is a possible D gene (6 bases). The CDR3 consists of 15 residues. Germline CDR1 reads LGHNA; CDR2 reads YNFKEQ. Trimming cost V 0 bases and J 7 bases, with 13 bases left between them. The CDR3 DNA reads as TGTGCCAGCAGCCAAGATACAAACAGGGAGAATGAGCAGTTCTTC. This gives the protein CASSQDTNRENEQFF.

The rearrangement uses TRBV19 and TRBJ2-7; the D gene is possibly TRBD1 (7 bases). CDR1 and CDR2 (germline): LNHDA, SQIVND (reference sequence). This CDR3 contains 15 residues. V lost 3 bases and J 4 bases, leaving 16 bases between the germline ends. CDR3 coding DNA: TGTGCCAGTAGTATCACGGGCAGGGGGGCATACGAGCAGTACTTC. It is translated as CASSITGRGAYEQYF. The full variable domain, completed using reference TRBV19 and TRBJ2-7, is DGGITQSPKYLFRKEGQNVTLSCEQNLNHDAMYWYRQDPGQGLRLIYYSQIVNDFQKGDIAEGYSVSREKKESFPLTVTSAQKNPTAFYLCASSITGRGAYEQYFGPGTRLTVT.

This clone was observed a single time. The chain joins TRBV5-5 to TRBJ2-1; 7 bases align to TRBD2. With 0 bases clipped from V and 7 bases from J, the junction kept 7 bases outside the gene matches. The germline V gene has CDR1 SGHKS and CDR2 YYEKEE (reference sequence). The CDR3 runs to 15 residues. The CDR3 DNA follows: TGTGCCAGCAGCTTGGTAATAGCGGGTAGGAATGAGCAGTTCTTC. It specifies CASSLVIAGRNEQFF.

This clone was seen once. V is TRBV7-2 and J is TRBJ2-5; 7 bases agree with TRBD1. This CDR3 comprises 14 residues. Germline V gives CDR1 SGHTA, CDR2 FQGNSA. The V and J ends lost 2 bases and 7 bases, in that order; junction bases with no gene match: 7. The chain's CDR3 is CASSLRDRERTQYF. For the CDR3, the DNA is TGTGCCAGCAGCTTAAGAGACAGGGAAAGGACCCAGTACTTC.

The chain recombines TRBV7-8 with TRBJ2-7, with 8 bases matching TRBD1. CDR3 length: 15 residues. J lost 5 bases, V lost 5 bases, and 11 bases had no gene match. Germline CDR1 and CDR2: SGHVS and FQNEAQ. CDR3 sequence: CASSGTGLPQNEQYF. CDR3 bases: TGTGCCAGCAGCGGGACAGGTCTCCCCCAGAACGAGCAGTACTTC.

The chain has TRBV11-1 and TRBJ2-1; the D gene is possibly TRBD1 (6 bases). Germline CDR1 is SGHAT and CDR2 is FQDESV (reference sequence). Trimming removed 5 bases from V and 4 bases from J, with 15 bases in between. CDR3 length equals 15 residues. CDR3: CASSQGQQKYNEQFF. The CDR3 DNA follows: TGTGCCAGCAGCCAGGGGCAGCAAAAGTACAATGAGCAGTTCTTC.

This chain uses TRBV7-9 with TRBJ1-2, with 10 bases matching TRBD1. The CDR3 has 15 residues. Germline lookup yields CDR1 SEHNR and CDR2 FQNEAQ (reference sequence). The trim removed 5 bases at V and 1 base at J, leaving 4 bases unmatched. CDR3 residues: CASSPTGGVNYGYTF. CDR3 coding DNA: TGTGCCAGCAGCCCGACAGGGGGCGTTAACTATGGCTACACCTTC.

This clone came up a few times. In DNA form, the CDR3 reads TGTGCCAGCAGTCGCGGGGGCAATCAGCCCCAGCATTTT. The encoded protein is CASSRGGNQPQHF. This sequence joins TRBV28 and TRBJ1-5; D is undetermined. This CDR3 has 13 amino acids. With 5 bases removed from V and 2 bases from J, the gap between germline ends came to 7 bases. CDR1 and CDR2 (germline): MDHEN, SYDVKM.

This clone was recorded only once. The chain links TRBV5-8 to TRBJ2-2; D unresolved. V was pared by 0 bases and J by 0 bases, with 9 bases between. Per the germline V gene, CDR1 is SGHTS and CDR2 is YDEGEE. The CDR3 length is 16 residues. The CDR3 sequence is CASSLVAGSNTGELFF. CDR3 DNA: TGTGCCAGCAGCTTGGTGGCAGGCTCGAACACCGGGGAGCTGTTTTTT. The variable domain in full, with the rest retrieved from reference TRBV5-8 and TRBJ2-2, is EAGVTQSPTHLIKTRGQQATLRCSPISGHTSVYWYQQALGLGLQFLLWYDEGEERNRGNFPPRFSGRQFPNYSSELNVNALELEDSALYLCASSLVAGSNTGELFFGEGSRLTVL.

The chain is built from TRBV5-1 and TRBJ2-3; 10 bases line up with TRBD2. The CDR3 contains 16 residues. CDR1 is SGHRS and CDR2 is YFSETQ in the germline V gene. V shed 1 base, J shed 4 bases, and the junction held 6 bases outside the gene matches. In nucleotides, the CDR3 is TGCGCCAGCAGCTTGAGGAGCGGGGGGGTTTCAGATACGCAGTATTTT. Amino acid sequence: CASSLRSGGVSDTQYF.